Listed below are T cell receptor beta chains from one sample, sequenced in a study of blood T cells in healthy people across ages. TCRdb re-called the 5' RACE reads with MiXCR, one entry per CDR3 protein. The repertoire holds around 1,800,000 distinct CDR3 sequences, about two fifths seen once, with 23% in the top ten. Sequencing was performed on blood. The receptors here all came from a human donor in good health. The CDR3 runs from the conserved cysteine through the conserved F or W.

j_gene: TRBJ2-6; len: 16; v_gene: TRBV7-3; CDR3aa: CASSLFKGGGANVLTF
j_gene: TRBJ2-1; len: 19; v_gene: TRBV25-1; CDR3aa: CASSESSYTGGKWGNEQFF
j_gene: TRBJ1-2; len: 13; v_gene: TRBV29-1; CDR3aa: CSATGESNYGYTF
j_gene: TRBJ2-7; len: 16; v_gene: TRBV20-1; CDR3aa: CSARVAGGLSYNEQYF
j_gene: TRBJ2-3; len: 14; v_gene: TRBV15; CDR3aa: CATSGRGSTDTQYF
j_gene: TRBJ2-7; len: 16; v_gene: TRBV5-1; CDR3aa: CASSPFGARGTYEQYF
j_gene: TRBJ2-5; len: 16; v_gene: TRBV6-6; CDR3aa: CASGGWTGGGRETQYF
j_gene: TRBJ2-1; len: 15; v_gene: TRBV7-2; CDR3aa: CASSPQMETGHEQFF
j_gene: TRBJ2-5; len: 12; v_gene: TRBV12-3/TRBV12-4; CDR3aa: CASSFGIYGQYF
j_gene: TRBJ2-2; len: 14; v_gene: TRBV2; CDR3aa: CASSRTSGTGELFF
j_gene: TRBJ2-7; len: 15; v_gene: TRBV10-3; CDR3aa: CAISPPGQGRYEQYF
j_gene: TRBJ2-1; len: 15; v_gene: TRBV2; CDR3aa: CASTLFLAGGPEQFF
j_gene: TRBJ1-1; len: 12; v_gene: TRBV12-3/TRBV12-4; CDR3aa: CASSFGQLEAFF
j_gene: TRBJ2-1; len: 15; v_gene: TRBV7-3; CDR3aa: CASSPAPALYNEQFF
j_gene: TRBJ1-1; len: 13; v_gene: TRBV7-3; CDR3aa: CASSYVWDTEAFF
j_gene: TRBJ2-1; len: 13; v_gene: TRBV24-1; CDR3aa: CATSDVGRTEQFF
j_gene: TRBJ2-1; len: 16; v_gene: TRBV7-3; CDR3aa: CASSFRLPNSYNEQFF
j_gene: TRBJ2-7; len: 13; v_gene: TRBV3-1; CDR3aa: CASREEGMYEQYF
j_gene: -; len: 16; v_gene: TRBV5-1; CDR3aa: CASSPYQGISYNEQYF
j_gene: TRBJ2-3; len: 14; v_gene: TRBV25-1; CDR3aa: CASRTSGGKNTQYF
j_gene: TRBJ2-5; len: 13; v_gene: TRBV5-1; CDR3aa: CASSLNPEETQYF
j_gene: TRBJ2-7; len: 16; v_gene: TRBV20-1; CDR3aa: CSARDLLAGTIYEQYF
j_gene: TRBJ2-4; len: 16; v_gene: TRBV7-2; CDR3aa: CASSLVGAQRGYIQYF
j_gene: TRBJ2-6; len: 15; v_gene: TRBV28; CDR3aa: CASSPPTGTGLTLTF
j_gene: TRBJ1-1; len: 15; v_gene: TRBV7-8; CDR3aa: CASSLNQFTNTEAFF
j_gene: TRBJ1-1; len: 12; v_gene: TRBV6-6; CDR3aa: CASSYRGSEAFF
j_gene: TRBJ2-1; len: 15; v_gene: TRBV20-1; CDR3aa: CSAVRPAGGYNEQFF
j_gene: TRBJ2-1; len: 14; v_gene: TRBV4-3; CDR3aa: CASSRQGSYNEQFF
j_gene: TRBJ2-7; len: 15; v_gene: TRBV12-3/TRBV12-4; CDR3aa: CASSLGLAGYGEQYF
j_gene: TRBJ2-5; len: 12; v_gene: TRBV29-1; CDR3aa: CSVGRGRKTQYF
j_gene: TRBJ1-1; len: 14; v_gene: TRBV7-2; CDR3aa: CASSFGQASTEAFF
j_gene: TRBJ1-1; len: 15; v_gene: TRBV4-3; CDR3aa: CASSPGETENTEAFF
j_gene: TRBJ2-4; len: 14; v_gene: TRBV20-1; CDR3aa: CSASRTKVYNEQYF
j_gene: TRBJ2-5; len: 15; v_gene: TRBV4-2; CDR3aa: CASSQDLGLVGTQYF
j_gene: TRBJ2-3; len: 14; v_gene: TRBV10-3; CDR3aa: CAISPGGSTDTQYF
j_gene: TRBJ2-1; len: 14; v_gene: TRBV4-2; CDR3aa: CASSQDGSVNEQFF
j_gene: TRBJ1-2; len: 13; v_gene: TRBV12-3/TRBV12-4; CDR3aa: CASSGDRGDGYTF
j_gene: TRBJ1-2; len: 13; v_gene: TRBV29-1; CDR3aa: CSVGGSGGYGYTF
j_gene: TRBJ2-1; len: 14; v_gene: TRBV20-1; CDR3aa: CSARVRGVYNEQFF
j_gene: TRBJ1-5; len: 13; v_gene: TRBV20-1; CDR3aa: CSARMFWNQPQHF
j_gene: TRBJ1-1; len: 14; v_gene: TRBV6-5; CDR3aa: CASSRGQRGTEAFF
j_gene: TRBJ1-2; len: 14; v_gene: TRBV5-1; CDR3aa: CASSSTGMDYGYTF
j_gene: TRBJ2-7; len: 14; v_gene: TRBV20-1; CDR3aa: CSATTRDRPYEQYF
j_gene: TRBJ2-7; len: 15; v_gene: TRBV4-3; CDR3aa: CASSQDPSEYYEQYF